This T cell receptor (beta chain) was profiled in a study of vaccination effects on CD4 cells after COVID-19. Between the trimmed V and J ends, which lost 0 bases and 4 bases, there was a span of 7 bases. CDR1 is MNHNS, CDR2 SASEGT, per germline. The CDR3 is 15 amino acids. Here immunoSEQ multiplex PCR was the method, and the copy in TCRdb shows in-frame clones only, minus some. The sample carries around 60,000 clones, 73% recorded once. Before any sequencing was done, the ViraFEST assay used viral peptide pools to expand antigen-specific CD4+ T cells. Subsequent to roughly 9 days of culture, CD4+ T cells were isolated. Of the BNT162b2 and mRNA-1273 vaccines, participants received two doses of one or the other. Vaccine recipients lacked prior SARS-CoV-2 infection and had negative nucleocapsid antibodies. Wells containing a few million PBMC each were cultured with approximately 9.7 IU/ml IL-2 and approximately 10 ug/ml peptides. Replacing half the medium with IL-2 medium was done on days 3 and 7.

Notes on the study in general: Marked clonal contraction of infection- and vaccine-induced clones was seen late after vaccination.

In its sample, this clone was seen once. The antigen is unknown. Sequences were derived from CD4+ T cells from PBMCs cultured with HCoV-229E spike peptides, sampled after COVID-19 vaccination. The receptor was derived from a human donor who received a COVID-19 vaccine. The chain is built from TRBV6-1 and TRBJ2-6; D unresolved. The CDR3 DNA reads as TGTGCCAGCAGTGAAGCGCTGGAGGGGGCCAACGTCCTGACTTTC. This translates into CASSEALEGANVLTF.